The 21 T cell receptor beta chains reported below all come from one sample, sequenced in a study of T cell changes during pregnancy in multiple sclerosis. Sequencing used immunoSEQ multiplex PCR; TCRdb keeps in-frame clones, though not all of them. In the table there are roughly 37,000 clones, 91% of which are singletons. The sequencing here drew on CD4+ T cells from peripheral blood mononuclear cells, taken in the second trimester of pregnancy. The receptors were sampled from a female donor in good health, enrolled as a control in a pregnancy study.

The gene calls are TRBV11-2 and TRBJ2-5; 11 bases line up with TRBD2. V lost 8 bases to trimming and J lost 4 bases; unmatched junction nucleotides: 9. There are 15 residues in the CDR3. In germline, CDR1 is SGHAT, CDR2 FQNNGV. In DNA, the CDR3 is TGTGCCAGCGGAGATGCGCTAGCGGGGGGAGAGACCCAGTACTTC. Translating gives CASGDALAGGETQYF.

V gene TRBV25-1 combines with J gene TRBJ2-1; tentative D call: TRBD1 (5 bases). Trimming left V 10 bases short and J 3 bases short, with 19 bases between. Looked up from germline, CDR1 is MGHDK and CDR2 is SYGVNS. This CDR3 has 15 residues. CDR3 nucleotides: TGTGCCACCGGGTATATGACGACAGTCTACAATGAGCAGTTCTTC. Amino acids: CATGYMTTVYNEQFF.

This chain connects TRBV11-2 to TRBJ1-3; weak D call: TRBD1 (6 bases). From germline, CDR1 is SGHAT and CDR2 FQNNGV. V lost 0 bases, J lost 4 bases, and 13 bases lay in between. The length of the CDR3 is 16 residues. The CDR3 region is CASSLEPRTVGNTIYF. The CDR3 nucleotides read TGTGCCAGCAGCTTAGAACCCCGGACAGTCGGAAACACCATATATTTT.

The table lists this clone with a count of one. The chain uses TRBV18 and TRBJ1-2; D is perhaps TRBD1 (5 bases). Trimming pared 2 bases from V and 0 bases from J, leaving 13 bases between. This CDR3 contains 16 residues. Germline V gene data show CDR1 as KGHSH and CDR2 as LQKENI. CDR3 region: CASSPGGDRANYGYTF. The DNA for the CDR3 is TGTGCCAGCTCACCAGGGGGGGACCGAGCTAACTATGGCTACACCTTC.

Here the CDR3 reads CASSYQRGYEQYF. DNA of the CDR3: TGTGCCAGCAGTTACCAGCGGGGCTACGAGCAGTACTTC. V gene TRBV27 combines with J gene TRBJ2-7; 7 bases are a match to TRBD2. Per the germline V gene, CDR1 is MNHEY and CDR2 is SMNVEV (reference sequence). Unmatched junction bases numbered 3, after V lost 4 bases and J lost 3 bases. The CDR3 totals 13 residues.

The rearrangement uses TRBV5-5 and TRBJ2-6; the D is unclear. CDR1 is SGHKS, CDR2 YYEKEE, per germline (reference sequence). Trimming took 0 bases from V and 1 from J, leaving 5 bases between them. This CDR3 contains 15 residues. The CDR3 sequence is CASSLGSSGANVLTF. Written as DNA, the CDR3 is TGTGCCAGCAGCTTGGGCAGTTCTGGGGCCAACGTCCTGACTTTC.

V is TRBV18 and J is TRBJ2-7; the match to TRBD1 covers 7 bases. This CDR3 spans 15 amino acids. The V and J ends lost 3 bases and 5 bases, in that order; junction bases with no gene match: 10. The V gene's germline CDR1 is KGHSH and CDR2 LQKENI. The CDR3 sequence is CASSPTQTGSNEQYF. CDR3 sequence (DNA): TGTGCCAGCTCACCCACCCAGACAGGGAGCAACGAGCAGTACTTC.

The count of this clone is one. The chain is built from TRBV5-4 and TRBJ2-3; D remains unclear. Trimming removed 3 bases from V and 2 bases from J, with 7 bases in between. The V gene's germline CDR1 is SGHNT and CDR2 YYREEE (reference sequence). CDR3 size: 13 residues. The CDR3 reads CASSSRYTDTQYF. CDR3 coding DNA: TGTGCCAGCAGCTCTAGATACACAGATACGCAGTATTTT.

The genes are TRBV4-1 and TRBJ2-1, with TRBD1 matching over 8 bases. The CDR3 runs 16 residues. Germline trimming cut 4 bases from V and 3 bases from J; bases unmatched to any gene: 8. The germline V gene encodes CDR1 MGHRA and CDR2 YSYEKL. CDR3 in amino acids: CASSPVGTGFYNEQFF. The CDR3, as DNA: TGCGCCAGCAGCCCCGTCGGGACAGGCTTCTACAATGAGCAGTTCTTC.

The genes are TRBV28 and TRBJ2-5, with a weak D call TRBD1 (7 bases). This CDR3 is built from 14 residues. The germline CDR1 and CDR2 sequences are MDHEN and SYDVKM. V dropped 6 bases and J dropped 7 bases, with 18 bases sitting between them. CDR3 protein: CASRGGQIPGTQYF. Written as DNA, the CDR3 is TGTGCCAGCAGGGGGGGACAGATCCCGGGGACCCAGTACTTC.

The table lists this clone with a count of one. Here the CDR3 reads CASSESTAGANTGELFF. The CDR3, as DNA: TGCGCCAGCAGTGAGTCGACGGCGGGGGCGAACACCGGGGAGCTGTTTTTT. The rearrangement links TRBV10-2 to TRBJ2-2; 7 nucleotides align to TRBD2. The CDR3 contains 17 residues. Germline CDR1 WSHSY, CDR2 SAAADI. Trimming at V came to 0 bases and at J to 0 bases, leaving 4 bases not matched to a gene.

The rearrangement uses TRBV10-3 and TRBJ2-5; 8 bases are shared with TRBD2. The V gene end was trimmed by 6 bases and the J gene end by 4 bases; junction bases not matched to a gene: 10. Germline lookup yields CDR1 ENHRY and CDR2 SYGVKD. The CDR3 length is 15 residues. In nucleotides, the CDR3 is TGTGCCATCAGAGACAGCGGGAGCAGGGGAGAGACCCAGTACTTC. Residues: CAIRDSGSRGETQYF.

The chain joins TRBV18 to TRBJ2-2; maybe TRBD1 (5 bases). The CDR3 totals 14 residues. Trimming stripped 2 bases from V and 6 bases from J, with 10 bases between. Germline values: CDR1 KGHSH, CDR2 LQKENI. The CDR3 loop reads CASSPYDSAGELFF. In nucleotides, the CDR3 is TGTGCCAGCTCACCATACGACAGTGCCGGGGAGCTGTTTTTT.

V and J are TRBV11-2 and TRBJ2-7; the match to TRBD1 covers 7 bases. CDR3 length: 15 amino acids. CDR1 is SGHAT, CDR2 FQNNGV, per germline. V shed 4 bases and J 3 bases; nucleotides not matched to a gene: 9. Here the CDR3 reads CASSSIQGEHYEQYF. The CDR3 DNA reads TGTGCCAGCAGCTCGATCCAGGGGGAGCACTACGAGCAGTACTTC.

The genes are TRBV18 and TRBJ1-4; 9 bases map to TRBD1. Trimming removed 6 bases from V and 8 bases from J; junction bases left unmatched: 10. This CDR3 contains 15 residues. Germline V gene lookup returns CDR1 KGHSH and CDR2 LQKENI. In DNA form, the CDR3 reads TGTGCCAGCTCCCCCTCAACAGGGGGCAAAGAAAAACTGTTTTTT. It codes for CASSPSTGGKEKLFF.

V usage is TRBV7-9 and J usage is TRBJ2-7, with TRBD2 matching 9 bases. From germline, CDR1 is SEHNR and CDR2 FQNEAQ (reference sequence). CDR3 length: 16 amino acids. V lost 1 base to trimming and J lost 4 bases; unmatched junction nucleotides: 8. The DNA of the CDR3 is TGTGCCAGCAGCTTAGGCCTCGGGACTAGCCGATACGAGCAGTACTTC. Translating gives CASSLGLGTSRYEQYF.

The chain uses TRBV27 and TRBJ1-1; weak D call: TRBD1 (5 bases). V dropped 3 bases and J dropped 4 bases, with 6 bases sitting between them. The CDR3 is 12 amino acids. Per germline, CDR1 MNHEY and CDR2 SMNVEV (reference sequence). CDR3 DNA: TGTGCCAGCAGTTTTAGGGGCACTGAAGCTTTCTTT. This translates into CASSFRGTEAFF.

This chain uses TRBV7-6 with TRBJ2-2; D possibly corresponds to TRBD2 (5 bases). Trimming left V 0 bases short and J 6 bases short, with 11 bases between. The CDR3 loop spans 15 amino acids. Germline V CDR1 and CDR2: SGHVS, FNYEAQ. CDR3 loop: CASSLADLGAGELFF. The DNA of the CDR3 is TGTGCCAGCAGCTTAGCGGATCTGGGAGCCGGGGAGCTGTTTTTT.

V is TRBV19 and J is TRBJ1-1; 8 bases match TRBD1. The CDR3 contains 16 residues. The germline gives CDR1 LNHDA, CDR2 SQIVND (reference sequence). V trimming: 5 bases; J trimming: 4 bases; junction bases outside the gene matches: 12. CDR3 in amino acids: CASSHRGGVRSTEAFF. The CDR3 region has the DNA TGTGCCAGTAGTCACAGGGGGGGAGTTCGAAGCACTGAAGCTTTCTTT.

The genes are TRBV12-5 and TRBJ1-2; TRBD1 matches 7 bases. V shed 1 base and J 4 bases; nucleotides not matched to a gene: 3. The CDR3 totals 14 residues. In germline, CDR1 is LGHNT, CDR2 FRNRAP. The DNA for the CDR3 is TGTGCTAGTGGTTTGGGGGACAGTTTCTATGGCTACACCTTC. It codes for CASGLGDSFYGYTF. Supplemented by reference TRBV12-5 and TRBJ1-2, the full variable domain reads DARVTQTPRHKVTEMGQEVTMRCQPILGHNTVFWYRQTMMQGLELLAYFRNRAPLDDSGMPKDRFSAEMPDATLATLKIQPSEPRDSAVYFCASGLGDSFYGYTFGSGTRLTVV.

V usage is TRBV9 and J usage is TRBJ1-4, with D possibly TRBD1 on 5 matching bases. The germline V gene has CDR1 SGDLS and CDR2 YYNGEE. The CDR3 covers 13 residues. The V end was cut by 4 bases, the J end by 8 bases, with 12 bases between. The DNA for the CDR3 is TGTGCCAGCAGCTCACAAACAGGAGAAAAACTGTTTTTT. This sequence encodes CASSSQTGEKLFF.